These T cell receptor beta chains were read from a single sample in a study of cytomegalovirus exposure and HLA in healthy donors. The method was immunoSEQ multiplex PCR; TCRdb's version includes in-frame clones alone and lacks a portion of them. This sample has roughly 160,000 clones, with roughly 80% found just once. The sequenced material came from PBMCs. The origin of the receptors is a man in his thirties or forties in good health and CMV-seronegative. Each CDR3 is given with its conserved first and last residue. D genes are given only for firm matches. Clone size is shown for a subset of rows, as once, few, many or a class of expanded clone.

cdr3_length,v_call,clone_size,d_call,j_call,cdr3_nt,cdr3_aa
15,TRBV28,.,TRBD1,TRBJ2-7,TGTGCCAGCCCCCCCGATCGACAGGGGGCACACGAGCAGTACTTC,CASPPDRQGAHEQYF
15,TRBV29-1,once,.,TRBJ1-3,TGCAGCGTTGAATTTTGGGGCCCCTCTGGAAACACCATATATTTT,CSVEFWGPSGNTIYF
12,TRBV28,.,TRBD2,TRBJ2-7,TGTGCCAGCAGTGTACTAGCGTACGAGCAGTACTTC,CASSVLAYEQYF
14,TRBV5-4,.,TRBD1,TRBJ2-7,TGTGCCAGCAGCTTGGATCCAGGGGGCGGCGAGCAGTACTTC,CASSLDPGGGEQYF
15,TRBV7-2,few,.,TRBJ2-5,TGTGCCAGCAGCGGGACCGGGACAGGTCGGGGGGCCCAGTACTTC,CASSGTGTGRGAQYF
15,TRBV19,once,.,TRBJ2-5,TGTGCCAGTACACAGCTGACAGGCCCACAAGAGACCCAGTACTTC,CASTQLTGPQETQYF
16,TRBV5-1,.,TRBD1,TRBJ2-5,TGCGCCAGCAGCCCGCTCGCGACAGGGCTACAAGAGACCCAGTACTTC,CASSPLATGLQETQYF
16,TRBV18,.,.,TRBJ2-2,TGTGCCAGCTCACCAGCGGACGGGGAAAACACCGGGGAGCTGTTTTTT,CASSPADGENTGELFF
16,TRBV4-2,.,.,TRBJ2-7,TGTGCCAGCAGCCAAGAGGTAACAGGTTCCCGGGGGGAGCAGTACTTC,CASSQEVTGSRGEQYF
12,TRBV28,.,.,TRBJ2-3,TGTGCCAACTCAACCTGCACAGATACGCAGTATTTT,CANSTCTDTQYF
13,TRBV6-5,.,.,TRBJ1-6,TGTGCCAGCAGTTACCAGGTCGCATCACCCCTCCACTTT,CASSYQVASPLHF
17,TRBV19,.,TRBD2,TRBJ2-3,TGTGCCAGTAGTATAGAAGGGACTAAGGTCGGGACAGATACGCAGTATTTT,CASSIEGTKVGTDTQYF
18,TRBV5-1,.,TRBD2,TRBJ2-5,TGCGCCAGCAGCTTGTATGCTAGCGGGGGTCCGAACGGCTTGACCCAGTACTTC,CASSLYASGGPNGLTQYF
12,TRBV27,.,.,TRBJ2-7,TGTGCCAGCAGCTATGACAATTACGAGCAGTACTTC,CASSYDNYEQYF
16,TRBV28,.,TRBD1,TRBJ2-1,TGTGCCAGCAGCCAGGGACAGTTGAGCTCCTACAATGAGCAGTTCTTC,CASSQGQLSSYNEQFF